The sequence of this TCR beta chain was determined in a study of blood T cell repertoires in COVID-19. Produced via immunoSEQ multiplex PCR; TCRdb's table is partial and in-frame only. This sample has 55,000 to 70,000 clones, with 60% to 80% found just once. Unmatched junction bases numbered 7, after V lost 1 base and J lost 5 bases. The CDR3 totals 15 residues. Per germline, CDR1 SGHAT and CDR2 FQNNGV. Material for sequencing was peripheral blood. This sequence originates from a man aged 55 to 70 with acute or convalescent COVID-19. The V and J genes are TRBV11-2 and TRBJ1-1; 7 positions agree with TRBD1. The CDR3 loop reads CASSLATGEGTEAFF. CDR3 DNA: TGTGCCAGCAGCTTAGCCACAGGGGAAGGAACTGAAGCTTTCTTT. The full variable domain, completed using reference TRBV11-2 and TRBJ1-1, is EAGVAQSPRYKIIEKRQSVAFWCNPISGHATLYWYQQILGQGPKLLIQFQNNGVVDDSQLPKDRFSAERLKGVDSTLKIQPAKLEDSAVYLCASSLATGEGTEAFFGQGTRLTVV.